The 16 T cell receptor beta chains below were found in one sample sequenced in a study of blood T cell repertoires in COVID-19. The assay was immunoSEQ multiplex PCR, and TCRdb's table has in-frame clones only and misses some. Seen here are approximately 240,000 clones, around four fifths observed once, and the top ten hold under 4.5%. Material for sequencing was peripheral blood. Receptors originate from a man aged 45 to 65 with acute or convalescent COVID-19.

The chain is built from TRBV2 and TRBJ2-1; 9 bases agree with TRBD2. The germline CDR1 and CDR2 sequences are SNHLY and FYNNEI. With 4 bases clipped from V and 0 bases from J, the junction kept 10 bases outside the gene matches. The CDR3 runs 18 residues. The CDR3 coding sequence is TGTGCCAGCAGTGGGCTAAACGGACTAGCGCTCTCCTACAATGAGCAGTTCTTC. This sequence encodes CASSGLNGLALSYNEQFF.

The rearrangement links TRBV30 to TRBJ1-5; tentatively, D is TRBD1 (5 bases). CDR1 and CDR2 from the germline V gene are GTSNPN and SVGIG (reference sequence). The CDR3 contains 13 residues. V was pared by 1 base and J by 7 bases, with 11 bases between. CDR3 in DNA: TGTGCCTGGAGTGGGGGGGTACGGCAGCCCCAGCATTTT. This encodes CAWSGGVRQPQHF.

This clone was seen just once. The V and J genes are TRBV30 and TRBJ1-4; D unclear. The germline gives CDR1 GTSNPN, CDR2 SVGIG (reference sequence). The CDR3 runs 12 residues. V was shortened by 3 bases and J by 2 bases, with 4 bases between the two germline ends. The CDR3 is CAWSLTNEKLFF. As DNA, the CDR3 is TGTGCCTGGAGCCTCACTAATGAAAAACTGTTTTTT.

The chain joins TRBV5-1 to TRBJ1-1; 9 bases map to TRBD1. The trim removed 1 base at V and 0 bases at J, leaving 10 bases unmatched. The CDR3 loop spans 18 amino acids. Germline assignment: CDR1 SGHRS and CDR2 YFSETQ. This chain's CDR3 is CASSLWPPGQGMNTEAFF. The CDR3 DNA reads TGCGCCAGCAGCTTGTGGCCTCCGGGACAGGGAATGAACACTGAAGCTTTCTTT.

This clone was picked up one time. The chain uses TRBV7-6 and TRBJ2-3; 7 positions match TRBD1. J was trimmed by 0 bases and V by 5 bases; bases with no gene match: 5. This CDR3 region has 15 residues. The germline V gene encodes CDR1 SGHVS and CDR2 FNYEAQ. The CDR3 protein is CASSIRQGSTDTQYF. The CDR3 nucleotides are TGTGCCAGCAGCATCCGACAGGGAAGCACAGATACGCAGTATTTT.

This chain links TRBV12-5 with TRBJ1-5, with 8 bases fitting TRBD1. CDR1 LGHNT and CDR2 FRNRAP come from the germline V gene. CDR3 length: 15 amino acids. J lost 0 bases, V lost 6 bases, and 4 bases had no gene match. This CDR3 is CASGPTGGSNQPQHF. The CDR3 DNA follows: TGTGCTAGTGGCCCCACAGGGGGTAGCAATCAGCCCCAGCATTTT.

The V and J genes are TRBV28 and TRBJ2-2; 14 bases line up with TRBD2. Per the germline V gene, CDR1 is MDHEN and CDR2 is SYDVKM. CDR3 length: 16 residues. The junction had 4 bases not matched to a gene; V was cut back by 5 bases and J by 5 bases. The CDR3 bases are TGTGCCAGCAGTCCTGGGACTAGCGGGAGAACCGGGGAGCTGTTTTTT. Translated, it gives CASSPGTSGRTGELFF.

The CDR3 sequence: CASSAQGAKDYGYTF. The CDR3 bases are TGTGCCAGCAGCGCGCAGGGGGCGAAGGACTATGGCTACACCTTC. This rearrangement joins TRBV9 to TRBJ1-2, with 8 bases identical to TRBD1. The CDR3 is made up of 15 amino acids. Germline CDR1 and CDR2: SGDLS and YYNGEE. V lost 3 bases to trimming and J lost 3 bases; unmatched junction nucleotides: 7.

V is TRBV4-1 and J is TRBJ2-7; D gene unclear. The V end was cut by 0 bases, the J end by 3 bases, with 9 bases between. The CDR3 has 14 residues. CDR1 and CDR2 (germline): MGHRA, YSYEKL. CDR3 sequence reads: CASSQDFGFYEQYF. The CDR3 DNA reads TGCGCCAGCAGCCAAGATTTCGGTTTCTACGAGCAGTACTTC.

This chain joins TRBV2 and TRBJ1-5; unclear D gene. Germline CDR1 is SNHLY and CDR2 is FYNNEI. V was pared by 6 bases and J by 2 bases, with 8 bases between. The CDR3 loop spans 13 amino acids. The CDR3: CASSSEGNQPQHF. The CDR3 region has the DNA TGTGCCAGCAGCTCCGAGGGCAATCAGCCCCAGCATTTT.

V gene TRBV9 combines with J gene TRBJ1-2, with D possibly matching TRBD1 (5 bases). The CDR3 is 17 residues long. V lost 3 bases to trimming and J lost 0 bases, with 18 bases between them. The germline V gene has CDR1 SGDLS and CDR2 YYNGEE. In nucleotides, the CDR3 is TGTGCCAGCAGCGAAGGGGTCAGACAGTCAGCTAACTATGGCTACACCTTC. This translates into CASSEGVRQSANYGYTF.

V and J are TRBV19 and TRBJ1-5, with 7 bases identical to TRBD1. Unmatched junction bases numbered 9, after V lost 7 bases and J lost 3 bases. Germline assignment: CDR1 LNHDA and CDR2 SQIVND (reference sequence). The CDR3 sequence is 15 residues long. The CDR3 sequence: CASKFGTAYNQPQHF. CDR3 in DNA: TGTGCCAGTAAATTTGGGACAGCCTACAATCAGCCCCAGCATTTT. Using reference TRBV19 and TRBJ1-5 for the parts outside the CDR3, the full variable domain is DGGITQSPKYLFRKEGQNVTLSCEQNLNHDAMYWYRQDPGQGLRLIYYSQIVNDFQKGDIAEGYSVSREKKESFPLTVTSAQKNPTAFYLCASKFGTAYNQPQHFGDGTRLSIL.

This chain joins TRBV7-9 and TRBJ1-4, with 7 bases that match TRBD1. V lost 1 base, J lost 1 base, and 0 bases stayed unmatched. There are 15 residues in the CDR3. CDR1 is SEHNR, CDR2 FQNEAQ, per germline (reference sequence). The CDR3 loop reads CASSLDRGTNEKLFF. The CDR3 DNA reads TGTGCCAGCAGCTTAGACAGGGGAACTAATGAAAAACTGTTTTTT.

The V call is TRBV18, the J call TRBJ2-7; 8 bases agree with TRBD1. The germline CDR1 and CDR2 sequences are KGHSH and LQKENI. The V segment lost 8 bases and the J segment 4 bases; nucleotides outside the gene matches: 10. This CDR3 is 14 amino acids long. Written as DNA, the CDR3 is TGTGCCAGCGCCCCGGGACAGGCCGATTACGAGCAGTACTTC. Translated: CASAPGQADYEQYF. Full variable domain (remainder filled in from reference TRBV18 and TRBJ2-7): NAGVMQNPRHLVRRRGQEARLRCSPMKGHSHVYWYRQLPEEGLKFMVYLQKENIIDESGMPKERFSAEFPKEGPSILRIQQVVRGDSAAYFCASAPGQADYEQYFGPGTRLTVT.

This clone was seen only a few times. The V and J genes are TRBV5-1 and TRBJ1-5; D might be TRBD1 (6 bases). Trimming cost V 1 base and J 2 bases, with 7 bases left between them. The CDR3 runs to 14 residues. Germline V gene lookup returns CDR1 SGHRS and CDR2 YFSETQ. The CDR3 DNA reads as TGCGCCAGCAGCTTGAAGGGGGGCAATCAGCCCCAGCATTTT. Translated, it gives CASSLKGGNQPQHF.

The gene calls are TRBV18 and TRBJ1-2; 7 bases line up with TRBD1. The germline V gene has CDR1 KGHSH and CDR2 LQKENI. Unmatched junction bases numbered 6, after V lost 5 bases and J lost 6 bases. The CDR3 covers 13 residues. In DNA, the CDR3 is TGTGCCAGCTCAACAGGGACAGCGGATGGCTACACCTTC. Translated: CASSTGTADGYTF.